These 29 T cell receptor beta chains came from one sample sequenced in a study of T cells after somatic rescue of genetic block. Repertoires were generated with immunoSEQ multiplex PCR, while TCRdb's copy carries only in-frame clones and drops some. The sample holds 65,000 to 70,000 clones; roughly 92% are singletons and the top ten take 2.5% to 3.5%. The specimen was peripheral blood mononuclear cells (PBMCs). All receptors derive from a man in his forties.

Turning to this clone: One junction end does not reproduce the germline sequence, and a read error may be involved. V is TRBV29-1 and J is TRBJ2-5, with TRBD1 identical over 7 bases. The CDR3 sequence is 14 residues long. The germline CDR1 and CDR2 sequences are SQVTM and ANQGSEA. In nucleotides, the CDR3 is TGCAGCGTCGAAGGGGACAGCCTTCGAGAGACCCAGTACTTC. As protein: CSVEGDSLRETQYF.

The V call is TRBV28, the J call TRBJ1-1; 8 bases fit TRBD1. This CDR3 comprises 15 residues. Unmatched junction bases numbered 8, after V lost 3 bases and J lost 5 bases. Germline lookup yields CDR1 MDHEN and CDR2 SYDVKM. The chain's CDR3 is CASSFTGTGGTEAFF. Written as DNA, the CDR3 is TGTGCCAGCAGTTTCACCGGGACAGGAGGGACTGAAGCTTTCTTT.

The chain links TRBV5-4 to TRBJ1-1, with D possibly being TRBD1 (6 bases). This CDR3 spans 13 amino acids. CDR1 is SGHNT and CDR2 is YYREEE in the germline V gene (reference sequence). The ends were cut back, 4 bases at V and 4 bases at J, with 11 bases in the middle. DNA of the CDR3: TGTGCCAGCAGCCCGGGACACCGCACTGAAGCTTTCTTT. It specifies CASSPGHRTEAFF.

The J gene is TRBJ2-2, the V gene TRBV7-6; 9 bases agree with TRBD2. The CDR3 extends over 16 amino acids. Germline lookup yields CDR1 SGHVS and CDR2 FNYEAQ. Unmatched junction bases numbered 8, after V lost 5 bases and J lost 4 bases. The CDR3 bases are TGTGCCAGCAGCAGAGGGGTAGCGGGAGCCACCGGGGAGCTGTTTTTT. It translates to CASSRGVAGATGELFF.

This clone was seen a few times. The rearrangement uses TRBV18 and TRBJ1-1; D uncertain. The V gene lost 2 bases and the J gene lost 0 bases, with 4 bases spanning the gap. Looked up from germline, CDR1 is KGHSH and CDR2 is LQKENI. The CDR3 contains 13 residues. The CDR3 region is CASSPLLNTEAFF. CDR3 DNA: TGTGCCAGCTCACCATTGCTGAACACTGAAGCTTTCTTT.

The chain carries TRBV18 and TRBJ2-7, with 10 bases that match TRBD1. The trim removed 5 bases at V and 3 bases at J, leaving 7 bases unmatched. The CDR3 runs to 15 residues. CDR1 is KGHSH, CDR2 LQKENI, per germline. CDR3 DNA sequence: TGTGCCAGCTCAGCCACCGGGACAGGGGTCTACGAGCAGTACTTC. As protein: CASSATGTGVYEQYF.

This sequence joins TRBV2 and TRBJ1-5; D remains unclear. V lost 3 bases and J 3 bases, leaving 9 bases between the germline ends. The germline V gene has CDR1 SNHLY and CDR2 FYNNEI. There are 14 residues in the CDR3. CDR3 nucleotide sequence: TGTGCCAGCAGTGAGTCCCGCTCCAATCAGCCCCAGCATTTT. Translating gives CASSESRSNQPQHF.

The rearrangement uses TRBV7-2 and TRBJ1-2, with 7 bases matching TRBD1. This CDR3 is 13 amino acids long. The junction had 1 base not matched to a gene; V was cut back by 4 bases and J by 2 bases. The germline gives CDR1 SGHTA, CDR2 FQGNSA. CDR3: CASSSTGNYGYTF. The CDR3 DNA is TGTGCCAGCAGCTCGACAGGGAACTATGGCTACACCTTC.

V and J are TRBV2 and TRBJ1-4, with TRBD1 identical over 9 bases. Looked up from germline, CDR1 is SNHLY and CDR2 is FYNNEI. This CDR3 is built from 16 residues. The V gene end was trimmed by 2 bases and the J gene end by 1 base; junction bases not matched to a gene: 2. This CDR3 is CASSELTGGTNEKLFF. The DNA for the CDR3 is TGTGCCAGCAGTGAACTGACAGGGGGAACTAATGAAAAACTGTTTTTT.

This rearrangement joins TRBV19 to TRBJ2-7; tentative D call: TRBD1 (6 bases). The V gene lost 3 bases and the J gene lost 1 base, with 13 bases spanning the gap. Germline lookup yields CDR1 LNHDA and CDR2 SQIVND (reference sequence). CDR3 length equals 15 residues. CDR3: CASSISQGPSYEQYF. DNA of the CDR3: TGTGCCAGTAGTATCTCGCAGGGGCCTTCCTACGAGCAGTACTTC.

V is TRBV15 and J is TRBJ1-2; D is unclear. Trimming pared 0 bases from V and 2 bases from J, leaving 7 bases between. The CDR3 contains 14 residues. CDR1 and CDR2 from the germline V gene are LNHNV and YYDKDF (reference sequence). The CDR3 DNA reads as TGTGCCACCAGCAGAGATAGGAGAAACTATGGCTACACCTTC. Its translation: CATSRDRRNYGYTF.

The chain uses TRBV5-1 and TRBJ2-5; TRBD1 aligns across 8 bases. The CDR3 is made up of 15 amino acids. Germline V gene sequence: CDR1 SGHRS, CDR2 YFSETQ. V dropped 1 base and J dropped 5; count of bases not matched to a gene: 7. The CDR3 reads CASSLRTGLAETQYF. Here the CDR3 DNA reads TGCGCCAGCAGCTTGAGGACAGGGTTAGCGGAGACCCAGTACTTC.

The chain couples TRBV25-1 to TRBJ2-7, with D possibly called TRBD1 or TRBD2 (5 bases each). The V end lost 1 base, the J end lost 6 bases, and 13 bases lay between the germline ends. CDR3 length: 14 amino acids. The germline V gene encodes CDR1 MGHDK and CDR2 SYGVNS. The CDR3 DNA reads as TGTGCCAGCAGTGAATTGAGTAAGGGGACCGAGCAGTACTTC. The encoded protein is CASSELSKGTEQYF.

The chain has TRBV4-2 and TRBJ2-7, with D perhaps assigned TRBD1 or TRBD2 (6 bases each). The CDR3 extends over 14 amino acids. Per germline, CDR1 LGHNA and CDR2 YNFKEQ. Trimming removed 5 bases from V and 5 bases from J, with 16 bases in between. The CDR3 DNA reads TGTGCCAGCAGCAAGGGGGGAGGAAGGAACGAGCAGTACTTC. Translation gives CASSKGGGRNEQYF.

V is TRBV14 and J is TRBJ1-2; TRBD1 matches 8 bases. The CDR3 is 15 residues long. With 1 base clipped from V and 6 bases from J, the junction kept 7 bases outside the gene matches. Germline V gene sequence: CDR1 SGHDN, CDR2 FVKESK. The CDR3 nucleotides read TGTGCCAGCAGCCAAGCTTCTACAGGGGGACATGGCTACACCTTC. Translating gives CASSQASTGGHGYTF. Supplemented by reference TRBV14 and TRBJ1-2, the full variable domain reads EAGVTQFPSHSVIEKGQTVTLRCDPISGHDNLYWYRRVMGKEIKFLLHFVKESKQDESGMPNNRFLAERTGGTYSTLKVQPAELEDSGVYFCASSQASTGGHGYTFGSGTRLTVV.

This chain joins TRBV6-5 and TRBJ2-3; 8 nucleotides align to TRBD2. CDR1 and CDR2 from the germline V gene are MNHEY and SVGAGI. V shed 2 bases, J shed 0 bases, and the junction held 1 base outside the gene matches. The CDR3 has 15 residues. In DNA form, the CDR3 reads TGTGCCAGCAGTTACGAGCGGGGGAGCACAGATACGCAGTATTTT. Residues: CASSYERGSTDTQYF.

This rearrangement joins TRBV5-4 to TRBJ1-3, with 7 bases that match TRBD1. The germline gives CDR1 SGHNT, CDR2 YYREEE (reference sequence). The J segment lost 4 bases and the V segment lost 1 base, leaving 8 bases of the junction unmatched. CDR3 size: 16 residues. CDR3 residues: CASSLSARGQGNTIYF. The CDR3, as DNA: TGTGCCAGCAGCTTGTCGGCAAGGGGGCAGGGAAACACCATATATTTT.

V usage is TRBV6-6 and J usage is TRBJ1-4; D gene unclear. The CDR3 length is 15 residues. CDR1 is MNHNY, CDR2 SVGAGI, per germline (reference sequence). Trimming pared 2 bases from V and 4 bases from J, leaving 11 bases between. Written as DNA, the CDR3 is TGTGCCAGCAGTTACGAGGCTCGTATTAATGAAAAACTGTTTTTT. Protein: CASSYEARINEKLFF.

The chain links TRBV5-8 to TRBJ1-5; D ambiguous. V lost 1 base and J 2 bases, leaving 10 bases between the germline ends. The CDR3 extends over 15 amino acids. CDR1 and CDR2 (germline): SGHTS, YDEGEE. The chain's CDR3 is CASSLSRQGNQPQHF. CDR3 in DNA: TGTGCCAGCAGCTTGAGTAGGCAAGGCAATCAGCCCCAGCATTTT.

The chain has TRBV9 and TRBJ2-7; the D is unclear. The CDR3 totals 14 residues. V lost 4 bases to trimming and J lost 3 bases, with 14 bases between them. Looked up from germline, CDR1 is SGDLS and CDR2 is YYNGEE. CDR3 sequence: CASSPSAAFYEQYF. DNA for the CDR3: TGTGCCAGCAGCCCCAGTGCGGCTTTCTACGAGCAGTACTTC.

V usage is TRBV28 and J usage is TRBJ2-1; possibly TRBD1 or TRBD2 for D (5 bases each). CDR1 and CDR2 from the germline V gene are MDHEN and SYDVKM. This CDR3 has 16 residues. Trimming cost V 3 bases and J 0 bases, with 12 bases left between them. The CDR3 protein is CASSFWGGGSYNEQFF. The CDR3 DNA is TGTGCCAGCAGTTTTTGGGGTGGGGGCTCCTACAATGAGCAGTTCTTC.

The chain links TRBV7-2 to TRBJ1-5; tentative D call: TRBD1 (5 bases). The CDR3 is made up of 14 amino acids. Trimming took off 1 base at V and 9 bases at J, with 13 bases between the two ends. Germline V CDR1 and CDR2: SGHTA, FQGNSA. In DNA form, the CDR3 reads TGTGCCAGCAGCTTAGGCGAGGGCACAGGGCCCCAGCATTTT. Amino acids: CASSLGEGTGPQHF. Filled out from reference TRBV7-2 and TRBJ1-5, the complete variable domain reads GAGVSQSPSNKVTEKGKDVELRCDPISGHTALYWYRQSLGQGLEFLIYFQGNSAPDKSGLPSDRFSAERTGGSVSTLTIQRTQQEDSAVYLCASSLGEGTGPQHFGDGTRLSIL.

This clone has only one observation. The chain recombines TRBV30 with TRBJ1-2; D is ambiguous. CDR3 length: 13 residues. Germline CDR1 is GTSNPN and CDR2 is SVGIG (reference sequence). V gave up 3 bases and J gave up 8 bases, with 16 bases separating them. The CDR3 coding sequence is TGTGCCTGGAGACTCGGACTAAGGCGCGGCTACACCTTC. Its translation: CAWRLGLRRGYTF.

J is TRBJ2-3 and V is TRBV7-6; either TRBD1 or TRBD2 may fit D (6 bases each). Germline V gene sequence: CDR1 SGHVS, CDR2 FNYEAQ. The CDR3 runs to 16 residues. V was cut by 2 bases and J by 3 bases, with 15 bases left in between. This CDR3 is CASSLSSGQGTDTQYF. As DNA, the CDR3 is TGTGCCAGCAGCTTAAGCAGCGGGCAGGGGACAGATACGCAGTATTTT.

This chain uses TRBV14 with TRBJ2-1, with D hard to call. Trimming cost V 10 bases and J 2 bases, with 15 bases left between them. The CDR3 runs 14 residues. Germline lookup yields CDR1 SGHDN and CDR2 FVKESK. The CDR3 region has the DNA TGTGCCACCTCGACGTTGGGTACCTACAATGAGCAGTTCTTC. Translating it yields CATSTLGTYNEQFF.

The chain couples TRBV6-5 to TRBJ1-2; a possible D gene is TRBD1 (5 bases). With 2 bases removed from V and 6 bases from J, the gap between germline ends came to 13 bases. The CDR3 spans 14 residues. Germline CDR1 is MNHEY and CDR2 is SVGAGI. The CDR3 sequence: CASSYLNGGDGYTF. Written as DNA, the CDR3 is TGTGCCAGCAGTTACCTGAATGGGGGAGATGGCTACACCTTC.

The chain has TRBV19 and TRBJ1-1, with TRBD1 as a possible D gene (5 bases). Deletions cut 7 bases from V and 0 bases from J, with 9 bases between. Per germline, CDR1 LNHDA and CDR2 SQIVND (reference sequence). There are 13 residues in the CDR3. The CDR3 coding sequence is TGTGCCAGTACCCCGGGGGTGAACACTGAAGCTTTCTTT. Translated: CASTPGVNTEAFF. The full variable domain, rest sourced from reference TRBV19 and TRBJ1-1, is DGGITQSPKYLFRKEGQNVTLSCEQNLNHDAMYWYRQDPGQGLRLIYYSQIVNDFQKGDIAEGYSVSREKKESFPLTVTSAQKNPTAFYLCASTPGVNTEAFFGQGTRLTVV.

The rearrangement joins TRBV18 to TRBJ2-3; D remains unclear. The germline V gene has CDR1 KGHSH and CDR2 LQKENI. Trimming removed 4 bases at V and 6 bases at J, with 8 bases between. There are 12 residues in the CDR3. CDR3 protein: CASSHTPDTQYF. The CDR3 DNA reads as TGTGCCAGCTCACATACGCCGGATACGCAGTATTTT.

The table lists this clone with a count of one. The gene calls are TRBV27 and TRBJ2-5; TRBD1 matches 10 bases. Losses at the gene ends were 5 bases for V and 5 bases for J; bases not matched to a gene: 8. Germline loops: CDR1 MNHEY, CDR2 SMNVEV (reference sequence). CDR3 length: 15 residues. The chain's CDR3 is CASSQGTGAGETQYF. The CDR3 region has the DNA TGTGCCAGCAGTCAAGGGACAGGGGCTGGGGAGACCCAGTACTTC.